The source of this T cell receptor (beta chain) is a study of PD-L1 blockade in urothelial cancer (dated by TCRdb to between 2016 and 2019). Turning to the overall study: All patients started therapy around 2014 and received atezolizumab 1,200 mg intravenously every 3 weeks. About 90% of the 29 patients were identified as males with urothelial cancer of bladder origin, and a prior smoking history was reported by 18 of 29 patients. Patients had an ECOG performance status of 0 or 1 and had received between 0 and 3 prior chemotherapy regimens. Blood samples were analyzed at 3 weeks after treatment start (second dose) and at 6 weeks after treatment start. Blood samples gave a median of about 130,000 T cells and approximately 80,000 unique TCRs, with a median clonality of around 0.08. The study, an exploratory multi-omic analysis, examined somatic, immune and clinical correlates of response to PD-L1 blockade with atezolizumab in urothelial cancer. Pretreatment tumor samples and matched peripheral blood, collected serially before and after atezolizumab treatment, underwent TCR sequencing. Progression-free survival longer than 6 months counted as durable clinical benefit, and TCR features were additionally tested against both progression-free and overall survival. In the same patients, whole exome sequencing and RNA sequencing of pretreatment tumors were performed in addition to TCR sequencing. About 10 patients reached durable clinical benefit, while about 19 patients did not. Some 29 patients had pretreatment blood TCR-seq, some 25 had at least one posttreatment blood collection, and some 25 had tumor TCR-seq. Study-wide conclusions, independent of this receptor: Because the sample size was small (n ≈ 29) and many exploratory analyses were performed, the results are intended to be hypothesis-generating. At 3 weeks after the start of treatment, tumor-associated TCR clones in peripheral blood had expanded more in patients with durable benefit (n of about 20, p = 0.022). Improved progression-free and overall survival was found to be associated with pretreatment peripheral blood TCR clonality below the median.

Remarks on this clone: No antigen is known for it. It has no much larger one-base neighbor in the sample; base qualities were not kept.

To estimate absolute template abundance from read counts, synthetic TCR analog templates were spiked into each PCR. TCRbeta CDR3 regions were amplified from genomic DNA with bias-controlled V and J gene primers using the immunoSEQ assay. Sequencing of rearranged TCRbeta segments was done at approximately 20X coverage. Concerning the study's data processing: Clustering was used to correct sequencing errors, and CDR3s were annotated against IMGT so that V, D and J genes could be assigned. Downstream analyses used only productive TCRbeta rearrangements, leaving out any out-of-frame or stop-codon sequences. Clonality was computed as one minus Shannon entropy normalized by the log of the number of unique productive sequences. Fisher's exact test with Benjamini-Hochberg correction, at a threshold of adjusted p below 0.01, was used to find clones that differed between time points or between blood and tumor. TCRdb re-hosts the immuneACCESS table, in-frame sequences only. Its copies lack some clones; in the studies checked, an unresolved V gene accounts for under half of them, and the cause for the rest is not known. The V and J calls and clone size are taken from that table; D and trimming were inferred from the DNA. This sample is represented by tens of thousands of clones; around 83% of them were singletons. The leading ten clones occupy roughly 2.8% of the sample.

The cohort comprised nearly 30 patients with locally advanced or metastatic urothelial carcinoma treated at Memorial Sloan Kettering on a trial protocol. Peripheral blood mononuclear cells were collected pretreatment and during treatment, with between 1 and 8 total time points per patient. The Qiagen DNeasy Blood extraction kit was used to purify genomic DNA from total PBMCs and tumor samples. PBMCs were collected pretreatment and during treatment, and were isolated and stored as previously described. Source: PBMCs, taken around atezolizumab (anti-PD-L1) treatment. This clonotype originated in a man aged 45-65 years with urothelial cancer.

The nucleotides are TGTGCCAGCAGCCCAGCGGCGGGGGGACACTACGAGCAGTACTTC. This codes for CASSPAAGGHYEQYF. The chain is made from TRBV7-9 and TRBJ2-7; 8 central nucleotides agree with TRBD2. Inclusive of the bounding cysteine and phenylalanine, the CDR3 is 15 residues long. Of the read, only the CDR3 DNA is kept; its 45 bases are in frame from base 1. The germline V gene (reference sequence) yields SEHNR for CDR1 and FQNEAQ for CDR2. V ends up 5 bases short and J 3 bases short, with an unmatched junction base count of 9.